This is a list of T cell receptor beta chains from one sample in a study of a mutant IDH1 vaccine in newly diagnosed glioma. Generated by immunoSEQ multiplex PCR, the TCRdb table keeps only in-frame clones and is missing some. The table lists tens of thousands of clones, 79% of them singletons. The sample in question was PBMCs, obtained from a glioma patient treated with radiotherapy, temozolomide or both. The source is a middle-aged man with glioma. CDR3s include the opening cysteine and the closing phenylalanine or tryptophan. D genes are given only for firm matches. Part of the rows lack a size; the others show once, few, many or a class for expanded clones.

TRBV6-5,-,TRBJ2-3,once,TGTGCCAGCAGTTCAAATACAGGGCCAGATACGCAGTATTTT,CASSSNTGPDTQYF
TRBV5-6,-,TRBJ1-1,-,TGTGCCAGCAGCTTGCCCGGGACTGTCACTGAAGCTTTCTTT,CASSLPGTVTEAFF
TRBV5-1,TRBD2,TRBJ2-7,medium-sized,TGCGCCAGCAGCGGCCTGGACTGGGGGGGCGAGCAGTACTTC,CASSGLDWGGEQYF
TRBV4-1,-,TRBJ2-5,many,TGCGCCAGCAGCCAAGAGTCGGCTATCCAAGAGACCCAGTACTTC,CASSQESAIQETQYF
TRBV4-2,-,TRBJ1-5,-,TGTGCCAGCAGCCACACTTGGTCTGATCAGCCCCAGCATTTT,CASSHTWSDQPQHF
TRBV19,-,TRBJ2-3,-,TGTGCCAGTAGTACAGGGTTTGGAGATACGCAGTATTTT,CASSTGFGDTQYF
TRBV18,TRBD1,TRBJ2-7,once,TGTGCCAGCTCGCGGGACAGGAGCTCCTACGAGCAGTACTTC,CASSRDRSSYEQYF
TRBV30,-,TRBJ1-2,-,TGTGCCTGGACGGGCCTTACCAACTATGGCTACACCTTC,CAWTGLTNYGYTF
TRBV7-9,-,TRBJ2-5,-,TGTGCCAGCAGCCCAAGGCTGGGGGGCCGGGAGACCCAGTACTTC,CASSPRLGGRETQYF
TRBV6-1,TRBD2,TRBJ2-3,-,TGTGCCAGCAGTGCCATAGCGGGGAGCACAGATACGCAGTATTTT,CASSAIAGSTDTQYF
TRBV19,-,TRBJ1-3,-,TGTGCCAGTAGCCCATACAGGGTCAGCTCTGGAAACACCATATATTTT,CASSPYRVSSGNTIYF
TRBV4-1,-,TRBJ2-7,once,TGCGCCAGCAGCCAAGGGTCCGGCAGGGCGGGCTACGAGCAGTACTTC,CASSQGSGRAGYEQYF
TRBV10-3,-,TRBJ2-2,once,TGTGCCATAAGAAAGGACGGGAACACCGGGGAGCTGTTTTTT,CAIRKDGNTGELFF
TRBV7-2,-,TRBJ1-2,-,TGTGCCAGCAGCTTAGGACGCCGCAACTATGGCTACACCTTC,CASSLGRRNYGYTF
TRBV5-1,-,TRBJ1-1,-,TGCGCCAGCAGCCGGGACCCTGGGGGCACTGAAGCTTTCTTT,CASSRDPGGTEAFF
TRBV6-5,-,TRBJ1-5,-,TGTGCCAGCAGTTACTCTTCCGGCAGAGGAAGTCAGCCCCAGCATTTT,CASSYSSGRGSQPQHF
TRBV6-4,TRBD2,TRBJ2-3,-,TGTGCCAGCAGTGACTCAACGGGGGGGCATCCAGATACGCAGTATTTT,CASSDSTGGHPDTQYF
TRBV7-9,-,TRBJ2-7,-,TGTGCCAGCAGCTTAGGACAGCCTCCTACCTACGAGCAGTACTTC,CASSLGQPPTYEQYF
TRBV10-3,-,TRBJ1-4,-,TGTGCCATCAGTGAGTCGAGAGGAGGGAGGACTAATGAAAAACTGTTTTTT,CAISESRGGRTNEKLFF
TRBV4-2,TRBD2,TRBJ2-5,-,TGTGCCAGCAGCGTTTCCGGGACTAGTAGGGAGACCCAGTACTTC,CASSVSGTSRETQYF
TRBV27,TRBD1,TRBJ1-1,medium-sized,TGTGCCAGCCGTCATCCAGGGGGCTTGAACACTGAAGCTTTCTTT,CASRHPGGLNTEAFF
TRBV25-1,-,TRBJ2-1,-,TGTGCCAGCAGTGAAGTTGGCGGATCCTCCTACAATGAGCAGTTCTTC,CASSEVGGSSYNEQFF
TRBV11-2,-,TRBJ1-1,few,TGTGCCAGCTTCTCCCAGATCGGGGGAACTGAAGCTTTCTTT,CASFSQIGGTEAFF
TRBV9,-,TRBJ1-2,once,TGTGCCAGCACCTTCATAGGGATCAACTATGGCTACACCTTC,CASTFIGINYGYTF
TRBV6-5,-,TRBJ1-5,-,TGTGCCAGCAGTTACACTAAAGGGGATCAGCCCCAGCATTTT,CASSYTKGDQPQHF
TRBV19,-,TRBJ1-5,-,TGTGCCAGTAGTATATCGGAGGGGACGAGGCAGCCCCAGCATTTT,CASSISEGTRQPQHF
TRBV2,-,TRBJ2-1,few,TGTGCCAGCACCCTGACTATCTACAATGAGCAGTTCTTC,CASTLTIYNEQFF
TRBV29-1,-,TRBJ2-1,-,TGCAGCGTTGCCCCCTACAATGAGCAGTTCTTC,CSVAPYNEQFF
TRBV6-1,-,TRBJ2-7,-,TGTGCCAGCAGACGGACCACCTACGAGCAGTACTTC,CASRRTTYEQYF
TRBV5-1,TRBD1,TRBJ2-6,-,TGCGCCAGCAGCTTGGTCACGGGACAGCCGAGCTCTGGGGCCAACGTCCTGACTTTC,CASSLVTGQPSSGANVLTF
TRBV29-1,-,TRBJ1-2,few,TGCAGCGTAACGGATGGGGACTATGGCTACACCTTC,CSVTDGDYGYTF
TRBV5-1,TRBD1,TRBJ2-1,-,TGCGCCAGCAGCTACAGGGGCGGCGAAATGTTGGATGAGCAGTTCTTC,CASSYRGGEMLDEQFF
TRBV18,-,TRBJ2-2,-,TGTGCCAGCTCACCACCTCTTGTAACCGGGGAGCTGTTTTTT,CASSPPLVTGELFF
TRBV14,TRBD2,TRBJ2-5,-,TGTGCCAGCAGCCCCCTAGCGGACCAAGAGACCCAGTACTTC,CASSPLADQETQYF
TRBV5-1,-,TRBJ2-7,-,TGCGCCAGCAGCTTGGATCAGGGGCCCCGCGATCCCTACGAGCAGTACTTC,CASSLDQGPRDPYEQYF
TRBV5-1,TRBD1,TRBJ2-5,few,TGCGCCAGCAGCCAGGGGGCGCGGGAGACCCAGTACTTC,CASSQGARETQYF
TRBV5-1,-,TRBJ2-3,-,TGCGCCAGCAGCCCAGGGAATTCCCTCACAGATACGCAGTATTTT,CASSPGNSLTDTQYF
TRBV6-6,-,TRBJ1-5,-,TGTGCCAGCAGGGGCAGGGCCTTGAGCAATCAGCCCCAGCATTTT,CASRGRALSNQPQHF
TRBV18,TRBD2,TRBJ2-3,-,TGTGCCAGCTCACCGTCGACCAGCGGGGGCAACCGGGATACGCAGTATTTT,CASSPSTSGGNRDTQYF
TRBV5-1,-,TRBJ2-2,-,TGCGCCAGCAGCTTTTCCGGGGATTCTACCGGGGAGCTGTTTTTT,CASSFSGDSTGELFF
TRBV7-2,-,TRBJ1-5,-,TGTGCCAGCAGCTTAGAAGGGGGGCCCCAGCATTTT,CASSLEGGPQHF
TRBV27,TRBD1,TRBJ1-5,-,TGTGCCAGCAGTTTACAGGGGGAATATAGCAATCAGCCCCAGCATTTT,CASSLQGEYSNQPQHF
TRBV5-1,-,TRBJ1-1,-,TGCGCCAGCAGCCTCTCGACATTGAACACTGAAGCTTTCTTT,CASSLSTLNTEAFF
TRBV19,TRBD1,TRBJ1-5,-,TGTGCCAGTAACGTACGGACAGGAAGCAATCAGCCCCAGCATTTT,CASNVRTGSNQPQHF
TRBV27,TRBD1,TRBJ1-1,-,TGTGCCAGCAGGCAGACAGGGGGCGCCTCCGGTACTGAAGCTTTCTTT,CASRQTGGASGTEAFF
TRBV29-1,TRBD1,TRBJ2-3,-,TGCAGCGTTGAATCGGACAGGGAGGAAACAGATACGCAGTATTTT,CSVESDREETDTQYF
TRBV10-3,-,TRBJ2-2,-,TGTGCCATCAGTCGCAGCCCCCCAGGAGGCGGCGGGGAGCTGTTTTTT,CAISRSPPGGGGELFF
TRBV7-9,-,TRBJ1-1,-,TGTGCCAGCAGCTTCTTAGGACGTTTGAACACTGAAGCTTTCTTT,CASSFLGRLNTEAFF
TRBV25-1,-,TRBJ2-7,-,TGTGCCAGCAGTGAATCGATTCAGGGCCGAGCCTACGAGCAGTACTTC,CASSESIQGRAYEQYF
TRBV5-1,TRBD1,TRBJ1-4,few,TGCGCCAGCACCATGACAGGGGTTAATGAAAAACTGTTTTTT,CASTMTGVNEKLFF
TRBV5-6,-,TRBJ1-2,few,TGTGCCAGCAGCTTGGTGGCATATGGCTACACCTTC,CASSLVAYGYTF
TRBV2,-,TRBJ2-1,-,TGTGCCAGCAGTGGGGAGGCTGGGCAGTTCTTC,CASSGEAGQFF